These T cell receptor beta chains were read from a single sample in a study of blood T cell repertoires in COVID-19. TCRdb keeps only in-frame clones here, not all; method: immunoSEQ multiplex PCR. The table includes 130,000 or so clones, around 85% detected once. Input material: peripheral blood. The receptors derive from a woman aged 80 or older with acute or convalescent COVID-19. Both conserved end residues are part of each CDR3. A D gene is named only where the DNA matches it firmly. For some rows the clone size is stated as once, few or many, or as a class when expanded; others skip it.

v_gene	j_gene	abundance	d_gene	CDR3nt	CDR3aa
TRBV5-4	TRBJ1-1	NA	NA	TGTGCCAGCAGCTCTCACAACATGAACACTGAAGCTTTCTTT	CASSSHNMNTEAFF
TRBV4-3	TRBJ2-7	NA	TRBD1	TGCGCCAGCAGCCAGGACTGGACAGGGGGCGTATACGAGCAGTACTTC	CASSQDWTGGVYEQYF
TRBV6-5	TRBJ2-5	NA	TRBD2	TGTGCCAGCAGGACTCCTAGCGGCAACCAAGAGACCCAGTACTTC	CASRTPSGNQETQYF
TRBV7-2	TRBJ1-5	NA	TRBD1	TGTGCCAGCAGCCCGAGACAGGGGAACAATCAGCCCCAGCATTTT	CASSPRQGNNQPQHF
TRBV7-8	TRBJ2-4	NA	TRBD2	TGTGCCAGCAGCTTAGTCTTTAGCGGGGAAAACATTCAGTACTTC	CASSLVFSGENIQYF
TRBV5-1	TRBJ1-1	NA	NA	TGCGCCAGCAGCCCCGCAGGCATGAACACTGAAGCTTTCTTT	CASSPAGMNTEAFF
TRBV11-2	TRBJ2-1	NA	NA	TGTGCCAGCAGCTGGGCAGGGTACAATGAGCAGTTCTTC	CASSWAGYNEQFF
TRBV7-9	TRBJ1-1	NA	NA	TGTGCCAGCAGCCTAACAGGTAACACTGAAGCTTTCTTT	CASSLTGNTEAFF
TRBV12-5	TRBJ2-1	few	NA	TGTGCTAGTGGTTTTAGCACTACCTACAATGAGCAGTTCTTC	CASGFSTTYNEQFF
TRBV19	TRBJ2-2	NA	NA	TGTGCCAGTACCCGACTAGATTTCACCGGGGAGCTGTTTTTT	CASTRLDFTGELFF
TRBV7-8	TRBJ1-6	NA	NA	TGTGCCAGCAGCTTCCGCTCCTATAATTCACCCCTCCACTTT	CASSFRSYNSPLHF
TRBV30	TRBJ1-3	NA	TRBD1	TGTGCCTGGGACAGGGACTATGGAAACACCATATATTTT	CAWDRDYGNTIYF
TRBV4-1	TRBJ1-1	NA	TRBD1	TGCGCCAGCAGCCAGCCGGGACAGGGGGCGCGGGGCACTGAAGCTTTCTTT	CASSQPGQGARGTEAFF
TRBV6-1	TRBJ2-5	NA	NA	TGTGCCAGCAGTGAATTCCAGGTCCGGGGGGAGACCCAGTACTTC	CASSEFQVRGETQYF
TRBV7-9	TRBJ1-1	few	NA	TGTGCCAGCAGCCCCGAGGACACTGAAGCTTTCTTT	CASSPEDTEAFF
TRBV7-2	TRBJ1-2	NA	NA	TGTGCCAGCAGCTCTGACAGGACCTACTATGGCTACACCTTC	CASSSDRTYYGYTF
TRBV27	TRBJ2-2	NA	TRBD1	TGTGCCAGCAGGGAAAGGACAGGGGGCGCCTCAAACACCGGGGAGCTGTTTTTT	CASRERTGGASNTGELFF
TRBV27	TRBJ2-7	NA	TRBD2	TGTGCCAGCAGTTTACCCCCCCGGGAGGGGATATACGAGCAGTACTTC	CASSLPPREGIYEQYF
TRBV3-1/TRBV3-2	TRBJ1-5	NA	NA	TGTGCCAGCAGCCTGACAGGCGTCAATCAGCCCCAGCATTTT	CASSLTGVNQPQHF
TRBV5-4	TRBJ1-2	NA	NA	TGTGCCAGCAGCTTGCCCGACGGGGTAGATGGCTACACCTTC	CASSLPDGVDGYTF
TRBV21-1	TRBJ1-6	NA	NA	NA	CAGRGVGAGNSPLHF
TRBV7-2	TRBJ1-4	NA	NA	TGTGCCAGCAGCTCACAGGGACGGCTTAATGAAAAACTGTTTTTT	CASSSQGRLNEKLFF
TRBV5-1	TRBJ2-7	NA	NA	TGCGCCAGCAGCTTGGAGGCAGGGGGTAGCGGCGAGCAGTACTTC	CASSLEAGGSGEQYF
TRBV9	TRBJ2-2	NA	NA	TGTGCCAGCAGCGTAGACCTTTTCACAGCTGAGCTGTTTTTT	CASSVDLFTAELFF
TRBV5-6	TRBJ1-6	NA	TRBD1	TGTGCCAGCAGCGAGCAGGGGGCGCGTATTAACTCACCCCTCCACTTT	CASSEQGARINSPLHF
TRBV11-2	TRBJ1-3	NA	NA	TGTGCCAGCAGCCCCTGGGCCGACTCTGGAAACACCATATATTTT	CASSPWADSGNTIYF
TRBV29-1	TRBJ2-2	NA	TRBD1	TGCAGCGTTGGGGGACAGGGTCCCGGGGAGCTGTTTTTT	CSVGGQGPGELFF
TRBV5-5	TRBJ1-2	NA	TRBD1	TGTGCCAGCAGCTTACGGGACAGCCATGGCTACACCTTC	CASSLRDSHGYTF
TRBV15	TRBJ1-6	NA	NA	TGTGCCACCAAGCGGGCGGTAATAAGTTCACCCCTCCACTTT	CATKRAVISSPLHF
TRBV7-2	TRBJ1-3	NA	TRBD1	TGTGCCAGCAGCACTCGGGACAGGGGTTCCACCATATATTTT	CASSTRDRGSTIYF
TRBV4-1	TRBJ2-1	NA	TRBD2	TGCGCCAGCAGCCAACTACCCCCCACTGTGGCTAGCGGGAGCTCCTACAATGAGCAGTTCTTC	CASSQLPPTVASGSSYNEQFF
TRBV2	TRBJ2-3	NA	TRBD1	TGTGCCAGCAAGATGACAGGGGGCCGGACAGATACGCAGTATTTT	CASKMTGGRTDTQYF
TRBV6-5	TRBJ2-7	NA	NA	TGTGCCAGCATCCAATTCGTAACCACAGGGATCGAGCAGTACTTC	CASIQFVTTGIEQYF
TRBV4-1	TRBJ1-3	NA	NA	TGCGCCAGCAGCCAAGCTGTGGGGGCTTCTGGAAACACCATATATTTT	CASSQAVGASGNTIYF
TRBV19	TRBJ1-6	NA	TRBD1	TGTGCCAGTAGTCCCCTACGGACAGGCTATAATTCACCCCTCCACTTT	CASSPLRTGYNSPLHF
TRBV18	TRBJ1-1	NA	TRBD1	TGTGCCAGCTCGCAACCGGGGCAGGGGGACACTGAAGCTTTCTTT	CASSQPGQGDTEAFF
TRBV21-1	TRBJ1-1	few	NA	TGTGCCAGCAGCTCTGGACTGGGTGCGCCCTCAAACACTGAAGCTTTCTTT	CASSSGLGAPSNTEAFF
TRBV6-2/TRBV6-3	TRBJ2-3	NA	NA	TGTGCCAGCAGTTCCGATCAAACCGGGACTCTGGTTGAGGATACGCAGTATTTT	CASSSDQTGTLVEDTQYF
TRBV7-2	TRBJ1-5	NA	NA	TGTGCCAGCAGCTTAATCGGGGATCAGCCCCAGCATTTT	CASSLIGDQPQHF
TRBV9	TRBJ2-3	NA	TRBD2	TGTGCCAGCAGCTATAGCGGGGTGGGCACAGATACGCAGTATTTT	CASSYSGVGTDTQYF
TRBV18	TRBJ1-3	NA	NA	TGTGCCAGCTCACCGGGGAGGGCTCCGCTCTCGAACACCATATATTTT	CASSPGRAPLSNTIYF
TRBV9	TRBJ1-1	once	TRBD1	TGTGCCAGCAGCGAAGGACAGGGGCCAAACACTGAAGCTTTCTTT	CASSEGQGPNTEAFF
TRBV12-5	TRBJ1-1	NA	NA	TGTGCTAGTGGTTTGGTAGTTAACCAGAGGTTTGAAGCTTTCTTT	CASGLVVNQRFEAFF
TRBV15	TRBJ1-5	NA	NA	TGTGCCACCAGCAGAGACAGGAATCAGCCCCAGCATTTT	CATSRDRNQPQHF
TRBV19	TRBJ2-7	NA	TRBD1	TGTGCCAGTAGTACCCTCCCGGGACAGTTTCCCTACGAGCAGTACTTC	CASSTLPGQFPYEQYF
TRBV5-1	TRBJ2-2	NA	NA	TGCGCCAGCAGCTTCCAGGGGCCCCCGAACACCGGGGAGCTGTTTTTT	CASSFQGPPNTGELFF
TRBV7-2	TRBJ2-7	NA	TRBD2	TGTGCCAGCAGCTTTAGGACTAGCGGGCACCAATCCTACGAGCAGTACTTC	CASSFRTSGHQSYEQYF
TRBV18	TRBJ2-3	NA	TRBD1	TGTGCCAGCTCACCAGTCGGGACAGGGAGCACAGATACGCAGTATTTT	CASSPVGTGSTDTQYF
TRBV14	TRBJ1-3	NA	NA	TGTGCCAGCAGCCAGTCAGCTGGAAACACCATATATTTT	CASSQSAGNTIYF
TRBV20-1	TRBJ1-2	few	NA	TGCAGTGCTAGTTTGGGCTTGGGCTATGGCTACACCTTC	CSASLGLGYGYTF
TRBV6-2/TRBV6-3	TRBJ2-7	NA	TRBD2	TGTGCCAGCAGTTACGAAGCTAGCGGGGGCGGCCGTCGCTCCTACGAGCAGTACTTC	CASSYEASGGGRRSYEQYF
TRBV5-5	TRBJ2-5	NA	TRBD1	TGTGCCAGCAGCGCAATGACAGGGGAGGAGACCCAGTACTTC	CASSAMTGEETQYF
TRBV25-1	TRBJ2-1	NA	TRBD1	TGTGCCAGCAGTGAAGGACAGGGTTATCCGGCTGAGCAGTTCTTC	CASSEGQGYPAEQFF
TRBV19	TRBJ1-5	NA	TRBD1	TGTGCCAGTAGTACCCAAATCGGACAGGGCTCTCGGCCCCAGCATTTT	CASSTQIGQGSRPQHF
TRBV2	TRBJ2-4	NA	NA	TGTGCCAGCAGTGAAGGAGAGGTTCGAAACATTCAGTACTTC	CASSEGEVRNIQYF
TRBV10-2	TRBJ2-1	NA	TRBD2	TGCGCCACCGCAACTAGCGGGACGCAAAATGAGCAGTTCTTC	CATATSGTQNEQFF
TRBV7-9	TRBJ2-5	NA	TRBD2	TGTGCCAGCAGCTTAGGGCTAGCGGGGGACCAAGAGACCCAGTACTTC	CASSLGLAGDQETQYF
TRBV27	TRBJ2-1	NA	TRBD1	TGTGCCAGCAGTCCACAGCAGGGGGCCCTGGACTACAATGAGCAGTTCTTC	CASSPQQGALDYNEQFF
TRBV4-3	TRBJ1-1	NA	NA	TGCGCCAGCAGCCAAGTCCGGTCAGGCTTTGGTGAAGCTTTCTTT	CASSQVRSGFGEAFF
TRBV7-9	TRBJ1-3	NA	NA	TGTGCCAGCAGCTTAGGTTCACACGGGGGCTCTGGAAACACCATATATTTT	CASSLGSHGGSGNTIYF